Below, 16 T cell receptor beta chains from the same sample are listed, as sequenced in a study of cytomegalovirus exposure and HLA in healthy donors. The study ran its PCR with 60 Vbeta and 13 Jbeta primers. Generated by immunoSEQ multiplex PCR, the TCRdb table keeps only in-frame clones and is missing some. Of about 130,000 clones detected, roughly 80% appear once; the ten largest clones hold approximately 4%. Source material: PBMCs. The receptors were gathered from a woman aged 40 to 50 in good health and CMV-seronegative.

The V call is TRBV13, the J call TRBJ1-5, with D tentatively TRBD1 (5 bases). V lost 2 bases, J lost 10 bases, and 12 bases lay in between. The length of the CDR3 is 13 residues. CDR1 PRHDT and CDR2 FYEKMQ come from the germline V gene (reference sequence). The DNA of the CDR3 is TGTGCCAGCAGCTTACAGGGTGTGGGACCCCAGCATTTT. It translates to CASSLQGVGPQHF.

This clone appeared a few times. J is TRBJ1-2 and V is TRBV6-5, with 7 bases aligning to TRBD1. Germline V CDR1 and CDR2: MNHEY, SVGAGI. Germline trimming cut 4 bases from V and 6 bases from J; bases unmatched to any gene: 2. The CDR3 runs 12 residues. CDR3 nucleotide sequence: TGTGCCAGCAGTTTCGACAGGGATGGCTACACCTTC. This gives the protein CASSFDRDGYTF.

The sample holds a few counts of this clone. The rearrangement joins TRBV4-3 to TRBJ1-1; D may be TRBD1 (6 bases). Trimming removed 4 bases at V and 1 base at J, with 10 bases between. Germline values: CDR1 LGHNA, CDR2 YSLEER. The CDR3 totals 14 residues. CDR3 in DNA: TGCGCCAGCAGCCGAACGACAGGGAACACTGAAGCTTTCTTT. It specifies CASSRTTGNTEAFF.

The CDR3 sequence is CASSLVPETQYF. The DNA of the CDR3 is TGTGCCAGCAGCTTAGTTCCGGAGACCCAGTACTTC. The chain is built from TRBV11-2 and TRBJ2-5; D unresolved. The CDR3 runs 12 residues. Germline lookup yields CDR1 SGHAT and CDR2 FQNNGV. V lost 1 base and J lost 5, with 5 bases in between.

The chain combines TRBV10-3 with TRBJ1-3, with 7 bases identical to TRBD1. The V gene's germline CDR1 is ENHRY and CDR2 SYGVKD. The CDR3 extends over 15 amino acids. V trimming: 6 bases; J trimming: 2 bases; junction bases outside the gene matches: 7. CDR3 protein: CAISDRVEPGNTIYF. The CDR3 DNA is TGTGCCATCAGCGACAGGGTTGAGCCTGGAAACACCATATATTTT.

The CDR3: CASSLGTGPQGPQHF. Written as DNA, the CDR3 is TGTGCCAGCAGTCTCGGGACAGGGCCCCAGGGGCCCCAGCATTTT. This chain connects TRBV28 to TRBJ1-5; 9 nucleotides align to TRBD1. The length of the CDR3 is 15 residues. Germline V gives CDR1 MDHEN, CDR2 SYDVKM. Trimming at V came to 5 bases and at J to 9 bases, leaving 11 bases not matched to a gene.

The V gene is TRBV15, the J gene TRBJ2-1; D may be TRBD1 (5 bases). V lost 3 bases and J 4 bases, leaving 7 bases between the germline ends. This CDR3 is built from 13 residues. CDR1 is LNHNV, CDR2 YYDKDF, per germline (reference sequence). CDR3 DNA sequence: TGTGCCACCAGCAGGGGGCCATACAATGAGCAGTTCTTC. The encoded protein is CATSRGPYNEQFF.

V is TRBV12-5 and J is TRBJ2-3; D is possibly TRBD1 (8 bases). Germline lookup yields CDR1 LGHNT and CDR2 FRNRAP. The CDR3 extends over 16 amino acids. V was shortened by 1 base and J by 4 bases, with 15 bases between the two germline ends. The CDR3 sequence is CASGLGTGRGPDTQYF. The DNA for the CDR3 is TGTGCTAGTGGTTTGGGGACAGGGAGGGGTCCAGATACGCAGTATTTT.

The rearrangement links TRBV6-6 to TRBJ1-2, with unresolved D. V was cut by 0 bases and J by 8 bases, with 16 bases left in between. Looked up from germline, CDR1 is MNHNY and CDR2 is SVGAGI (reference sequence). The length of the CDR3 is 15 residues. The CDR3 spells CASSYSNGGVYGYTF. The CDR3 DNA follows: TGTGCCAGCAGTTACTCGAACGGAGGAGTTTACGGCTACACCTTC.

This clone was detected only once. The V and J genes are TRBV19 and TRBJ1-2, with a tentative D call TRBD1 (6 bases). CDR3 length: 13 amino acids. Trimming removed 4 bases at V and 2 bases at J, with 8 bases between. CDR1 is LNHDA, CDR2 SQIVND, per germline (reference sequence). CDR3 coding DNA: TGTGCCAGTAGTAGGGACAACAACTATGGCTACACCTTC. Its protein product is CASSRDNNYGYTF.

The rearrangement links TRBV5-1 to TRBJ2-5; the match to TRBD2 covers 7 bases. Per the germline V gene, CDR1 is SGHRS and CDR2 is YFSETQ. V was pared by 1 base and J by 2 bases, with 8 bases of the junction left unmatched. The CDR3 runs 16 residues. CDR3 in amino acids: CASSLFRSGEQETQYF. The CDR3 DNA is TGCGCCAGCAGCTTGTTTCGGAGCGGGGAGCAAGAGACCCAGTACTTC.

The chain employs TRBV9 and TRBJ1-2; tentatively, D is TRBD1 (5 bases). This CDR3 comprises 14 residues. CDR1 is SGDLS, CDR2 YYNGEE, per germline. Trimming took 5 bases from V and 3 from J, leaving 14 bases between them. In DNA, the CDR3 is TGTGCCAGCAGGGGGGAGGGCGGCGACTATGGCTACACCTTC. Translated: CASRGEGGDYGYTF.

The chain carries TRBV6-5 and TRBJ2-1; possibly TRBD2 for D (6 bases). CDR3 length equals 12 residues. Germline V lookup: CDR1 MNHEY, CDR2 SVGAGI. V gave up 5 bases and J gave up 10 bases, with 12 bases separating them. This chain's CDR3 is CASSRGWGEQFF. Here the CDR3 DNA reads TGTGCCAGCAGTCGGGGGTGGGGAGAGCAGTTCTTC.

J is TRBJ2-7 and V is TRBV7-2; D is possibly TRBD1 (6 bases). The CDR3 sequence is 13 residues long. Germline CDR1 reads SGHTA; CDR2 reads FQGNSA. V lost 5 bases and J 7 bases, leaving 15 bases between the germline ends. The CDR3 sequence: CASSKDSRAEQYF. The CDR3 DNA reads TGTGCCAGCAGCAAGGACAGTCGGGCTGAGCAGTACTTC.

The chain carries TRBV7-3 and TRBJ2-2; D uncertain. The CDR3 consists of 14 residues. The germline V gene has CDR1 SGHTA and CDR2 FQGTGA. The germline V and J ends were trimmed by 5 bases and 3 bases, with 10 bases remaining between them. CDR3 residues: CASSVDTHTGELFF. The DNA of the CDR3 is TGTGCCAGCAGCGTCGACACCCACACCGGGGAGCTGTTTTTT.

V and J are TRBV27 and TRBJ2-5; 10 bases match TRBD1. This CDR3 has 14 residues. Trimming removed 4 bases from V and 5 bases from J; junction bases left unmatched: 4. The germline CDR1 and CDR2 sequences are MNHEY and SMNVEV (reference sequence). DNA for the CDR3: TGTGCCAGCAGTTCGGACAGGGGGGTGGAGACCCAGTACTTC. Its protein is CASSSDRGVETQYF.